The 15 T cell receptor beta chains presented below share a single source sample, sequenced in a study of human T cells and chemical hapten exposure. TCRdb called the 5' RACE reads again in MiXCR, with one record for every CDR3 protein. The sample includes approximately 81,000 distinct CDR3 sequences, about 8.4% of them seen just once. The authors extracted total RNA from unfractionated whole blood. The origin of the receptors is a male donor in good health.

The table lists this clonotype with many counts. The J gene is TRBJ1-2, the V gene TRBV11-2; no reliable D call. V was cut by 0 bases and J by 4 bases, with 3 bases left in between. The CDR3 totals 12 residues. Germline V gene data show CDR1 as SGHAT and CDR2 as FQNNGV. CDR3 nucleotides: TGTGCCAGCAGCTTAGATAGCTATGGCTACACCTTC. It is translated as CASSLDSYGYTF.

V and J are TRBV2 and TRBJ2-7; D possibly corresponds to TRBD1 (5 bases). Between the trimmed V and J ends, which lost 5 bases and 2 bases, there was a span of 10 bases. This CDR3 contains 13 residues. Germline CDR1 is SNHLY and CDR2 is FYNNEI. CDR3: CASSQDTAYEQYF. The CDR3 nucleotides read TGTGCCAGCAGTCAGGACACAGCCTACGAGCAGTACTTC.

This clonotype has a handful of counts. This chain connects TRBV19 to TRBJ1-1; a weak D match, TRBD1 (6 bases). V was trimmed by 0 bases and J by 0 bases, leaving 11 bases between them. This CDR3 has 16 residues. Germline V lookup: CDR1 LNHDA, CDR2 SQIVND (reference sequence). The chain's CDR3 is CASSIDPRDMNTEAFF. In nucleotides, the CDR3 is TGTGCCAGTAGTATAGATCCCCGGGACATGAACACTGAAGCTTTCTTT.

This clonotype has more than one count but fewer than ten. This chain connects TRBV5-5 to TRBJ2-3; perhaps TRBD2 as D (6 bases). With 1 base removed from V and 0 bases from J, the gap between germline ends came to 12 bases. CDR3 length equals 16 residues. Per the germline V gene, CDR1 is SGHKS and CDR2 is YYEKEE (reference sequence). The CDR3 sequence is CASSLLEGRSTDTQYF. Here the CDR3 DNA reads TGTGCCAGCAGCTTGTTGGAGGGCCGTAGCACAGATACGCAGTATTTT. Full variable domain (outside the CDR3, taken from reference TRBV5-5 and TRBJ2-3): DAGVTQSPTHLIKTRGQQVTLRCSPISGHKSVSWYQQVLGQGPQFIFQYYEKEERGRGNFPDRFSARQFPNYSSELNVNALLLGDSALYLCASSLLEGRSTDTQYFGPGTRLTVL.

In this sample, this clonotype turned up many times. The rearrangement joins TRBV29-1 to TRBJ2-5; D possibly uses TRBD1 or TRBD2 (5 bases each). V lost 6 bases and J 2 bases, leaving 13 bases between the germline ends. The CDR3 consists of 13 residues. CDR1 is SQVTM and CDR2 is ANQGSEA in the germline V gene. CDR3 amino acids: CSVGTLFQETQYF. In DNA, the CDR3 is TGCAGCGTAGGGACCCTCTTTCAAGAGACCCAGTACTTC.

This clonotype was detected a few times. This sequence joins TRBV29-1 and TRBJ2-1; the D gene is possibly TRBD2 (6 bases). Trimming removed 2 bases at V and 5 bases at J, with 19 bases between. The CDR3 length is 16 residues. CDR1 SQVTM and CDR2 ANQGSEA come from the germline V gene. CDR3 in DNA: TGCAGCGTTGAATGGCGACGGGCGGGGCTTCACAATGAGCAGTTCTTC. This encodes CSVEWRRAGLHNEQFF.

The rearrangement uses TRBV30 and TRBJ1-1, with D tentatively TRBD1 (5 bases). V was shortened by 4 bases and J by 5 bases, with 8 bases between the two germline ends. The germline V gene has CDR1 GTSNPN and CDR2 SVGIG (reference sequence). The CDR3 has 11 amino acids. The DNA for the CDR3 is TGTGCCTGGAATCGGGGGACTGAAGCTTTCTTT. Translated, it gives CAWNRGTEAFF.

The CDR3: CATSDFRQAAGYTF. The CDR3 coding sequence is TGTGCCACCAGTGATTTCCGACAGGCCGCCGGCTACACCTTC. The chain is built from TRBV24-1 and TRBJ1-2, with D possibly being TRBD1 (6 bases). The CDR3 sequence is 14 residues long. Trimming removed 1 base from V and 8 bases from J, with 13 bases in between. Germline CDR1 is KGHDR and CDR2 is SFDVKD.

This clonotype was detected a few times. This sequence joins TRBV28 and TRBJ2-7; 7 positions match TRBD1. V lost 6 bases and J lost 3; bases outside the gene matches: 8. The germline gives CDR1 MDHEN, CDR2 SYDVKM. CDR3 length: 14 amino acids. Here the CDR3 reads CASSLGQSLYEQYF. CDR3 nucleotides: TGTGCCAGCAGCCTGGGACAGTCCCTCTACGAGCAGTACTTC.

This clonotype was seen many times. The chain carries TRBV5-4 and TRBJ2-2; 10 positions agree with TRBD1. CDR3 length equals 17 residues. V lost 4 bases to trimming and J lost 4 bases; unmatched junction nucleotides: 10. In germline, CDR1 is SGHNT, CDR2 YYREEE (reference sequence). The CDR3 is CASSPVGTGVITGELFF. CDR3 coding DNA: TGTGCCAGCAGCCCGGTCGGGACAGGGGTAATCACCGGGGAGCTGTTTTTT.

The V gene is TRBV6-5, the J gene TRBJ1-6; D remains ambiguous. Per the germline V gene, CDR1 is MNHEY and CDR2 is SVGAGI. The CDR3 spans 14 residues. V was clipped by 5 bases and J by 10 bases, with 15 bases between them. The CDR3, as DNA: TGTGCCAGCAGTCAAAGGGTGTCTCGATCACCCCTCCACTTT. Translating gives CASSQRVSRSPLHF.

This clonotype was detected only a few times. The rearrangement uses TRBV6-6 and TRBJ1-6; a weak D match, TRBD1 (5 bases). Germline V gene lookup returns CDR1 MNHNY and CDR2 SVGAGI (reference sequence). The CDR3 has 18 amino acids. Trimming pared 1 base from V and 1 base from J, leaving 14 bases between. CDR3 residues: CASSYWEGLGSYNSPLHF. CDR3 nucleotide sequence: TGTGCCAGCAGTTACTGGGAGGGGCTGGGTTCCTATAATTCACCCCTCCACTTT.

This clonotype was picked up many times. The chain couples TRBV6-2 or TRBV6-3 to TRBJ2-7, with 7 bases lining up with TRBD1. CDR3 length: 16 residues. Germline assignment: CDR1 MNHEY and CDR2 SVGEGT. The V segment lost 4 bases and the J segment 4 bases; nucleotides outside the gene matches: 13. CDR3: CASSSAPRQGEYEQYF. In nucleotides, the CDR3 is TGTGCCAGCAGTTCCGCGCCACGACAGGGCGAATACGAGCAGTACTTC.

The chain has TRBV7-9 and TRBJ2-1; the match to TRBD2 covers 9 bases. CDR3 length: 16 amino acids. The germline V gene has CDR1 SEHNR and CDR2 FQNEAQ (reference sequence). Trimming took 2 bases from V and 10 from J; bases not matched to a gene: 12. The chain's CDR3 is CASSLIGAGGPGEQFF. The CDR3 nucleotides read TGTGCCAGCAGCTTAATTGGGGCGGGAGGGCCGGGGGAGCAGTTCTTC.

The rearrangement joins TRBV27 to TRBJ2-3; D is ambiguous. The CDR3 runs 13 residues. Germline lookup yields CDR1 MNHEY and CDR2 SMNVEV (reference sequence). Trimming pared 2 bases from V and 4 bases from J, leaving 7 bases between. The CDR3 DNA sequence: TGTGCCAGCAGTTTACGGGCGGCAGATACGCAGTATTTT. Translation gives CASSLRAADTQYF.